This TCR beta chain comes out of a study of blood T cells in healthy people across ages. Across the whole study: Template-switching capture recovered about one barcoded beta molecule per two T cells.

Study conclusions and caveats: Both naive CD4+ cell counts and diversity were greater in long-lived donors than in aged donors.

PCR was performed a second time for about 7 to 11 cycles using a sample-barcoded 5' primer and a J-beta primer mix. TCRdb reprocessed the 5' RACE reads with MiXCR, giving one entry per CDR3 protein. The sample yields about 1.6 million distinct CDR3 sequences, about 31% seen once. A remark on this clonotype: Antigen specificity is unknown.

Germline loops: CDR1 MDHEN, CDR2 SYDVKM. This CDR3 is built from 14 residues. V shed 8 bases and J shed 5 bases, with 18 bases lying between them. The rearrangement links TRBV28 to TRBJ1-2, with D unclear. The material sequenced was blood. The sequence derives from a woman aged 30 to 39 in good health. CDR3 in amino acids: CASGHRQPLYGYTF. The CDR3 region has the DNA TGTGCCAGCGGCCATCGGCAGCCCTTGTATGGCTACACCTTC.